The TCR beta chain described here comes from a study of patients and donors after allogeneic stem cell transplantation. TCRdb passed the RT-PCR reads through MiXCR, listing each CDR3 protein once. The data hold over 350,000 distinct CDR3 sequences, with 16% observed a single time. The length of the CDR3 is 16 residues. V gave up 6 bases and J gave up 2 bases; unmatched junction bases: 9. Germline V CDR1 and CDR2: MNHNS, SASEGT. The clonotype comes from a human donor who was either an allogeneic HSCT recipient or a stem cell or donor lymphocyte infusion donor (not recorded which). It is not recorded whose cells these are; they may come from a transplant donor. The gene calls are TRBV6-1 and TRBJ2-1; TRBD2 matches at 8 bases. Sequencing used blood, either unsorted or a sorted T cell fraction (not recorded which). CDR3 in DNA: TGTGCCAGCAGGTCGAGAACGGGGGGGCCCTACAATGAGCAGTTCTTC. Translating it yields CASRSRTGGPYNEQFF.